This is a list of T cell receptor beta chains from one sample in a study of OX40 agonist ivuxolimab in advanced cancers. The method was immunoSEQ multiplex PCR; TCRdb's version includes in-frame clones alone and lacks a portion of them. The sample holds some 50,000 clones, 83% seen once. Here the sequenced sample was CD4+ or CD8+ T cells sorted from blood, taken in a trial of the OX40 agonist ivuxolimab. These receptors were taken from an adult with an advanced solid tumor such as melanoma, head and neck, liver or kidney cancer. Both conserved end residues are part of each CDR3. The order of the fields is clone size, J gene, V gene, D gene, CDR3 protein, CDR3 DNA. A D gene is named only where the DNA matches it firmly. Some rows have no size entry. The others give once, few or many, or a class for an expanded clone.

clone_size: NA; j_call: TRBJ2-5; v_call: TRBV5-8; d_call: NA; cdr3_aa: CASSSNRVETQYF; cdr3_nt: TGTGCCAGCAGCTCCAACAGGGTCGAGACCCAGTACTTC
clone_size: NA; j_call: TRBJ2-4; v_call: TRBV10-1; d_call: NA; cdr3_aa: CASSDGGRNIQYF; cdr3_nt: TGCGCCAGCAGTGATGGAGGGCGAAACATTCAGTACTTC
clone_size: NA; j_call: TRBJ1-5; v_call: TRBV5-1; d_call: NA; cdr3_aa: CASSPHGGSQPQHF; cdr3_nt: TGCGCCAGCAGTCCTCACGGGGGAAGTCAGCCCCAGCATTTT
clone_size: NA; j_call: TRBJ1-2; v_call: TRBV15; d_call: NA; cdr3_aa: CATSRAAGWDGYTF; cdr3_nt: TGTGCCACCAGCAGAGCCGCGGGGTGGGACGGCTACACCTTC
clone_size: NA; j_call: TRBJ2-1; v_call: TRBV11-2; d_call: TRBD2; cdr3_aa: CASSPGLAGGGQFF; cdr3_nt: TGTGCCAGCAGCCCGGGACTAGCGGGAGGTGGGCAGTTCTTC
clone_size: NA; j_call: TRBJ1-2; v_call: TRBV5-4; d_call: NA; cdr3_aa: CASSLVGGSYGYTF; cdr3_nt: TGTGCCAGCAGCTTGGTGGGGGGCTCTTATGGCTACACCTTC
clone_size: NA; j_call: TRBJ1-5; v_call: TRBV19; d_call: NA; cdr3_aa: CASRDLRINQPQHF; cdr3_nt: TGTGCCAGTAGGGACTTAAGGATCAATCAGCCCCAGCATTTT
clone_size: NA; j_call: TRBJ1-5; v_call: TRBV5-1; d_call: NA; cdr3_aa: CASSLGAGNQPQHF; cdr3_nt: TGCGCCAGCAGCTTGGGAGCAGGGAATCAGCCCCAGCATTTT
clone_size: NA; j_call: TRBJ1-5; v_call: TRBV30; d_call: TRBD1; cdr3_aa: CAWSAGDSQPQHF; cdr3_nt: TGTGCCTGGAGTGCAGGGGACAGCCAGCCCCAGCATTTT
clone_size: NA; j_call: TRBJ2-7; v_call: TRBV5-1; d_call: TRBD1; cdr3_aa: CASSLARQGTAYEQYF; cdr3_nt: TGCGCCAGCAGCTTGGCCAGGCAGGGGACAGCCTACGAGCAGTACTTC
clone_size: NA; j_call: TRBJ2-1; v_call: TRBV7-8; d_call: NA; cdr3_aa: CASSLGRGTVYNEQFF; cdr3_nt: TGTGCCAGCAGCCTAGGGCGGGGGACAGTCTACAATGAGCAGTTCTTC
clone_size: NA; j_call: TRBJ2-6; v_call: TRBV27; d_call: NA; cdr3_aa: CASRGLAHSGANVLTF; cdr3_nt: TGTGCCAGTCGAGGGCTAGCGCACTCTGGGGCCAACGTCCTGACTTTC
clone_size: NA; j_call: TRBJ2-7; v_call: TRBV4-1; d_call: NA; cdr3_aa: CASSQAPTYEQYF; cdr3_nt: TGCGCCAGCAGCCAAGCACCCACCTACGAGCAGTACTTC
clone_size: NA; j_call: TRBJ1-1; v_call: TRBV19; d_call: NA; cdr3_aa: CASSIGVEATEAFF; cdr3_nt: TGTGCCAGTAGTATAGGGGTAGAGGCCACTGAAGCTTTCTTT
clone_size: NA; j_call: TRBJ1-1; v_call: TRBV29-1; d_call: NA; cdr3_aa: CSVGDLRQGPNTEAFF; cdr3_nt: TGCAGCGTTGGGGATTTAAGGCAGGGCCCGAACACTGAAGCTTTCTTT
clone_size: NA; j_call: TRBJ1-1; v_call: TRBV5-1; d_call: NA; cdr3_aa: CASSRDRNTEAFF; cdr3_nt: TGCGCCAGCAGCCGTGACAGGAACACTGAAGCTTTCTTT
clone_size: NA; j_call: TRBJ2-5; v_call: TRBV6-5; d_call: TRBD1; cdr3_aa: CASSYSQGGETQYF; cdr3_nt: TGTGCCAGCAGTTACTCACAGGGGGGAGAGACCCAGTACTTC
clone_size: NA; j_call: TRBJ2-2; v_call: TRBV6-4; d_call: NA; cdr3_aa: CASSGDRSSNTGELFF; cdr3_nt: TGTGCCAGCAGTGGTGACAGATCCTCCAACACCGGGGAGCTGTTTTTT
clone_size: NA; j_call: TRBJ2-3; v_call: TRBV7-6; d_call: NA; cdr3_aa: CASSLSRQGSDTQYF; cdr3_nt: TGTGCCAGCAGCTTATCTCGGCAGGGAAGTGATACGCAGTATTTT
clone_size: NA; j_call: TRBJ2-2; v_call: TRBV5-5; d_call: TRBD1; cdr3_aa: CASSLRTGGAGTGELFF; cdr3_nt: TGTGCCAGCAGCTTACGGACAGGGGGCGCAGGGACCGGGGAGCTGTTTTTT
clone_size: NA; j_call: TRBJ2-1; v_call: TRBV29-1; d_call: NA; cdr3_aa: CSVDVAWVYNEQFF; cdr3_nt: TGCAGCGTTGATGTAGCGTGGGTCTACAATGAGCAGTTCTTC
clone_size: NA; j_call: TRBJ2-2; v_call: TRBV9; d_call: TRBD1; cdr3_aa: CASSPRDRPTGELFF; cdr3_nt: TGTGCCAGCAGCCCCCGGGACAGACCCACCGGGGAGCTGTTTTTT
clone_size: NA; j_call: TRBJ1-5; v_call: TRBV27; d_call: TRBD1; cdr3_aa: CASQRTGYSNQPQHF; cdr3_nt: TGTGCCAGTCAACGGACAGGTTATAGCAATCAGCCCCAGCATTTT
clone_size: once; j_call: TRBJ2-1; v_call: TRBV15; d_call: TRBD1; cdr3_aa: CATSRGTDYPTTSDEQFF; cdr3_nt: TGTGCCACCAGCAGGGGGACAGACTATCCCACAACATCGGATGAGCAGTTCTTC
clone_size: NA; j_call: TRBJ2-1; v_call: TRBV11-2; d_call: NA; cdr3_aa: CASSLGGRANAEQFF; cdr3_nt: TGTGCCAGCAGCTTAGGGGGCCGGGCAAACGCTGAGCAGTTCTTC
clone_size: few; j_call: TRBJ2-3; v_call: TRBV27; d_call: NA; cdr3_aa: CASRPRGSTDTQYF; cdr3_nt: TGTGCCAGCAGGCCGCGTGGAAGCACAGATACGCAGTATTTT
clone_size: NA; j_call: TRBJ1-1; v_call: TRBV7-9; d_call: NA; cdr3_aa: CASSLKSRAFF; cdr3_nt: TGTGCCAGCAGCCTGAAATCACGAGCTTTCTTT
clone_size: NA; j_call: TRBJ2-5; v_call: TRBV30; d_call: NA; cdr3_aa: CAWSGSGVRRETQYF; cdr3_nt: TGTGCCTGGAGTGGATCGGGAGTAAGGCGGGAGACCCAGTACTTC
clone_size: NA; j_call: TRBJ2-7; v_call: TRBV5-4; d_call: TRBD2; cdr3_aa: CASSLEPSGYEQYF; cdr3_nt: TGTGCCAGCAGCTTGGAACCTAGCGGGTACGAGCAGTACTTC